This entry lists 28 T cell receptor beta chains sequenced from one sample in a study of graft-versus-host responses after intestinal transplantation (dated by TCRdb to about 2021). The library was generated by the immunoSEQ multiplex PCR assay. Imported from immuneACCESS, the table was reduced by TCRdb to in-frame sequences with V and J called. These copies leave out some clones; in studies compared against another copy, an unresolved V gene accounts for under half, and the cause of the remainder is not known. The sample includes roughly 60,000 clones, with 70% to 90% observed a single time. Together, the top ten hold around 1.5% of the sample. The sequencing here drew on PBMCs, taken 26 days after transplant. These receptors all stem from a human patient who received an intestinal transplant, so some T cells may come from the graft donor.

V is TRBV28 and J is TRBJ1-2, with TRBD1 identical over 9 bases. The CDR3 extends over 13 amino acids. Per the germline V gene, CDR1 is MDHEN and CDR2 is SYDVKM. V was clipped by 8 bases and J by 2 bases; unmatched bases: 3. CDR3: CASQTGGNYGYTF. In DNA, the CDR3 is TGTGCCAGCCAAACAGGGGGCAACTATGGCTACACCTTC.

The sample holds one count of this clone. The chain couples TRBV6-1 to TRBJ2-7, with TRBD2 matching 11 bases. The germline gives CDR1 MNHNS, CDR2 SASEGT. J lost 6 bases, V lost 0 bases, and 1 base had no gene match. The length of the CDR3 is 14 residues. The CDR3, as DNA: TGTGCCAGCAGTGAAGCACTAGCGGGAGTCGAGCAGTACTTC. It specifies CASSEALAGVEQYF.

The chain is built from TRBV27 and TRBJ2-1; a weak D match, TRBD1 (6 bases). This CDR3 has 13 amino acids. Germline V gene data show CDR1 as MNHEY and CDR2 as SMNVEV (reference sequence). Trimming removed 0 bases at V and 7 bases at J, with 7 bases between. The CDR3 nucleotides read TGTGCCAGCAGTTTATCAAGGGGGAATGAGCAGTTCTTC. Residues: CASSLSRGNEQFF.

V is TRBV28 and J is TRBJ1-3; D not certain. The V gene lost 5 bases and the J gene lost 2 bases, with 10 bases spanning the gap. Germline CDR1 MDHEN, CDR2 SYDVKM. The length of the CDR3 is 14 residues. CDR3 amino acids: CASSTSHTGNTIYF. The DNA for the CDR3 is TGTGCCAGCAGTACCTCACACACTGGAAACACCATATATTTT.

The rearrangement links TRBV4-2 to TRBJ2-1; TRBD2 agrees at 7 bases. There are 16 residues in the CDR3. V shed 4 bases, J shed 7 bases, and the junction held 13 bases outside the gene matches. Germline assignment: CDR1 LGHNA and CDR2 YNFKEQ. The CDR3, as DNA: TGTGCCAGCAGCCCCCCCGGGGGAGCGGGGCCGAATGAGCAGTTCTTC. The encoded protein is CASSPPGGAGPNEQFF.

The V and J genes are TRBV28 and TRBJ2-7; TRBD1 is a possible D gene (6 bases). The CDR3 is made up of 14 amino acids. Germline values: CDR1 MDHEN, CDR2 SYDVKM. V was clipped by 6 bases and J by 2 bases, with 14 bases between them. CDR3 DNA: TGTGCCAGCAGGCCCAACAGGGTAACCTACGAGCAGTACGTC. It specifies CASRPNRVTYEQYV.

The rearrangement joins TRBV5-4 to TRBJ1-1, with D possibly TRBD1 on 5 matching bases. Per germline, CDR1 SGHNT and CDR2 YYREEE (reference sequence). This CDR3 is built from 15 residues. V was cut by 3 bases and J by 0 bases, with 12 bases left in between. This chain's CDR3 is CASSSDSSMNTEAFF. The CDR3 coding sequence is TGTGCCAGCAGCTCTGACAGTTCCATGAACACTGAAGCTTTCTTT.

This chain uses TRBV15 with TRBJ2-7; D gene uncertain. Germline CDR1 LNHNV, CDR2 YYDKDF (reference sequence). V shed 0 bases and J shed 2 bases, with 11 bases lying between them. CDR3 length equals 15 residues. CDR3 protein: CATSRDRGGAYEQYV. The DNA for the CDR3 is TGTGCCACCAGCAGAGATCGCGGCGGAGCCTACGAGCAGTACGTC.

This sequence joins TRBV4-1 and TRBJ2-7; 7 nucleotides align to TRBD1. Germline-derived CDR1 and CDR2 are MGHRA and YSYEKL. Trimming took 4 bases from V and 1 from J; bases not matched to a gene: 7. The CDR3 contains 15 residues. CDR3 in amino acids: CASSLLTGPSYEQYF. CDR3 in DNA: TGCGCCAGCAGCCTCTTGACAGGGCCTTCCTACGAGCAGTACTTC.

V is TRBV19 and J is TRBJ2-3, with TRBD2 matching 8 bases. Germline values: CDR1 LNHDA, CDR2 SQIVND (reference sequence). The trim removed 5 bases at V and 2 bases at J, leaving 6 bases unmatched. This CDR3 region has 15 residues. CDR3 sequence reads: CASSPVAGFTDTQYF. CDR3 sequence (DNA): TGTGCCAGTAGTCCTGTAGCGGGGTTCACAGATACGCAGTATTTT.

This clone was found a few times. The genes are TRBV6-1 and TRBJ2-6, with D perhaps matching TRBD1 (9 bases). This CDR3 is 15 amino acids long. V shed 9 bases and J shed 4 bases, with 16 bases lying between them. Looked up from germline, CDR1 is MNHNS and CDR2 is SASEGT. The CDR3, as DNA: TGTGCCAGTAGCGGGACAGGGACCGGGGCCAACGTCCTGACTTTC. Residues: CASSGTGTGANVLTF.

J is TRBJ2-5 and V is TRBV18, with 8 bases lining up with TRBD1. The CDR3 loop spans 15 amino acids. The V segment lost 4 bases and the J segment 5 bases; nucleotides outside the gene matches: 9. In germline, CDR1 is KGHSH, CDR2 LQKENI. The CDR3 is CASSLSGGAEETQYF. In DNA form, the CDR3 reads TGTGCCAGCTCACTCTCAGGGGGCGCCGAGGAGACCCAGTACTTC.

The chain uses TRBV7-8 and TRBJ2-1; possibly TRBD1 for D (6 bases). Germline V gives CDR1 SGHVS, CDR2 FQNEAQ. V was trimmed by 8 bases and J by 0 bases, leaving 17 bases between them. The CDR3 covers 16 residues. CDR3 loop: CASGDITGSSYNEQFF. In DNA, the CDR3 is TGTGCCAGCGGGGACATTACAGGGAGCTCCTACAATGAGCAGTTCTTC.

In DNA, the CDR3 is TGTGCCAGCAGTGAAGAGGGAGGAAGGGTTAGCCCTAATGAGCAGTTCTTC. Translating it yields CASSEEGGRVSPNEQFF. This sequence joins TRBV6-1 and TRBJ2-1, with TRBD2 as a possible D gene (6 bases). Germline lookup yields CDR1 MNHNS and CDR2 SASEGT. The CDR3 loop spans 17 amino acids. Trimming cost V 1 base and J 7 bases, with 20 bases left between them.

This clone was seen a few times. This chain uses TRBV7-9 with TRBJ2-6; 14 positions agree with TRBD2. The CDR3 covers 17 residues. Germline assignment: CDR1 SEHNR and CDR2 FQNEAQ (reference sequence). Trimming cost V 3 bases and J 2 bases; bases outside gene matches: 0. CDR3 amino acids: CASSLGLAGAGANVLTF. DNA of the CDR3: TGTGCCAGCAGCTTGGGACTAGCGGGAGCTGGGGCCAACGTCCTGACTTTC.

This chain uses TRBV19 with TRBJ2-1; maybe TRBD2 (5 bases). Germline CDR1 is LNHDA and CDR2 is SQIVND (reference sequence). This CDR3 comprises 18 residues. V was shortened by 8 bases and J by 3 bases, with 26 bases between the two germline ends. The CDR3 here is CASGSFGGNPKNYNEQFF. The CDR3 nucleotides read TGTGCCAGTGGATCCTTTGGAGGTAACCCAAAGAACTACAATGAGCAGTTCTTC.

V and J are TRBV27 and TRBJ2-7; D might be TRBD1 (5 bases). Trimming took 5 bases from V and 0 from J, leaving 8 bases between them. This CDR3 contains 13 residues. Germline V gene data show CDR1 as MNHEY and CDR2 as SMNVEV (reference sequence). CDR3 nucleotides: TGTGCCAGCAGTATAGGGGTCTCCTACGAGCAGTACTTC. It translates to CASSIGVSYEQYF.

J is TRBJ2-7 and V is TRBV5-1; TRBD1 matches 12 bases. With 0 bases clipped from V and 5 bases from J, the junction kept 3 bases outside the gene matches. The CDR3 sequence is 15 residues long. Germline loops: CDR1 SGHRS, CDR2 YFSETQ. CDR3 in amino acids: CASSLAGTGGDEQYV. The CDR3 DNA follows: TGCGCCAGCAGCTTGGCCGGGACAGGGGGCGACGAGCAGTACGTC.

The CDR3 bases are TGTGCCTCGGGACAGGGGAGTGAGCAGTACGTC. Translation gives CASGQGSEQYV. This sequence joins TRBV10-3 and TRBJ2-7, with TRBD1 matching over 10 bases. The V segment lost 11 bases and the J segment 7 bases; nucleotides outside the gene matches: 5. The germline V gene encodes CDR1 ENHRY and CDR2 SYGVKD. The CDR3 spans 11 residues.

This clone occurred once. V gene TRBV5-4 combines with J gene TRBJ1-1; tentatively, D is TRBD1 (5 bases). Per the germline V gene, CDR1 is SGHNT and CDR2 is YYREEE (reference sequence). This CDR3 comprises 15 residues. V was shortened by 2 bases and J by 2 bases, with 13 bases between the two germline ends. As DNA, the CDR3 is TGTGCCAGCAGCTTCCCCAGGCAGGGAAACACTGAAGCTTTCTTT. It translates to CASSFPRQGNTEAFF. Full variable domain (remainder filled in from reference TRBV5-4 and TRBJ1-1): ETGVTQSPTHLIKTRGQQVTLRCSSQSGHNTVSWYQQALGQGPQFIFQYYREEENGRGNFPPRFSGLQFPNYSSELNVNALELDDSALYLCASSFPRQGNTEAFFGQGTRLTVV.

V usage is TRBV7-3 and J usage is TRBJ1-1; 9 nucleotides agree with TRBD1. The junction had 11 bases not matched to a gene; V was cut back by 3 bases and J by 3 bases. Germline V CDR1 and CDR2: SGHTA, FQGTGA. The CDR3 is 17 residues long. The CDR3 DNA reads TGTGCCAGCAGCTTTGGTACAGGGGGCGCGAGGGACACTGAAGCTTTCTTT. This encodes CASSFGTGGARDTEAFF. Combining the CDR3 with reference TRBV7-3 and TRBJ1-1 gives the whole variable domain GAGVSQTPSNKVTEKGKYVELRCDPISGHTALYWYRQSLGQGPEFLIYFQGTGAADDSGLPNDRFFAVRPEGSVSTLKIQRTERGDSAVYLCASSFGTGGARDTEAFFGQGTRLTVV.

The chain has TRBV5-6 and TRBJ2-5; D might be TRBD1 (6 bases). The CDR3 has 14 amino acids. The germline V gene encodes CDR1 SGHDT and CDR2 YYEEEE. The V and J ends lost 0 bases and 2 bases respectively, with 8 bases between them. This chain's CDR3 is CASSLAGEQETQYF. The CDR3 bases are TGTGCCAGCAGCTTGGCAGGGGAACAAGAGACCCAGTACTTC.

This clone was seen just once. An end of the junction does not agree with germline; a read error may underlie this. The genes are TRBV5-6 and TRBJ2-3; D not resolved. The germline V gene encodes CDR1 SGHDT and CDR2 YYEEEE. CDR3 length: 11 amino acids. The CDR3 nucleotides are TGTGCCAGCAGCCAAACCAGTAATCAGATGTTT. As protein: CASSQTSNQMF. Full variable domain (missing parts from reference TRBV5-6 and TRBJ2-3): DAGVTQSPTHLIKTRGQQVTLRCSPKSGHDTVSWYQQALGQGPQFIFQYYEEEERQRGNFPDRFSGHQFPNYSSELNVNALLLGDSALYLCASSQTSNQMFGPGTRLTVL.

V usage is TRBV6-1 and J usage is TRBJ1-2, with no clear D. The CDR3 is made up of 11 amino acids. The V end lost 7 bases, the J end lost 4 bases, and 7 bases lay between the germline ends. CDR1 and CDR2 from the germline V gene are MNHNS and SASEGT. The CDR3 is CASTHVYGYTF. DNA for the CDR3: TGTGCCAGCACCCATGTCTATGGCTACACCTTC.

The V and J genes are TRBV28 and TRBJ2-1; the D is unclear. The CDR3 extends over 18 amino acids. Looked up from germline, CDR1 is MDHEN and CDR2 is SYDVKM. Trimming removed 2 bases at V and 5 bases at J, with 22 bases between. CDR3: CASSLRPPLENLNNEQFF. The CDR3 DNA follows: TGTGCCAGCAGTTTACGCCCCCCCCTCGAAAACCTAAACAATGAGCAGTTCTTC. Using reference TRBV28 and TRBJ2-1 for the parts outside the CDR3, the full variable domain is DVKVTQSSRYLVKRTGEKVFLECVQDMDHENMFWYRQDPGLGLRLIYFSYDVKMKEKGDIPEGYSVSREKKERFSLILESASTNQTSMYLCASSLRPPLENLNNEQFFGPGTRLTVL.

The V and J genes are TRBV6-1 and TRBJ2-7; 10 bases agree with TRBD1. The CDR3 consists of 14 residues. Germline loops: CDR1 MNHNS, CDR2 SASEGT. With 3 bases clipped from V and 6 bases from J, the junction kept 5 bases outside the gene matches. The CDR3: CASSEGQGMGEQYV. Here the CDR3 DNA reads TGTGCCAGCAGTGAGGGACAGGGGATGGGCGAGCAGTACGTC.

V gene TRBV7-9 combines with J gene TRBJ1-5; tentatively, D is TRBD1 (6 bases). The CDR3 loop spans 17 amino acids. The V and J ends lost 5 bases and 0 bases respectively, with 17 bases between them. Germline values: CDR1 SEHNR, CDR2 FQNEAQ (reference sequence). CDR3 protein: CASSVTRGGDSNQPQHF. CDR3 DNA sequence: TGTGCCAGCAGCGTAACTCGAGGGGGGGATAGCAATCAGCCCCAGCATTTT.

Here the CDR3 DNA reads TGTGCCAGCAGTTTAAGCGAGGCGAACTATGGCTACACCTTC. Protein product: CASSLSEANYGYTF. The chain has TRBV27 and TRBJ1-2; D not certain. Trimming left V 2 bases short and J 2 bases short, with 9 bases between. CDR1 is MNHEY and CDR2 is SMNVEV in the germline V gene (reference sequence). The CDR3 totals 14 residues.